Presented here are 4 T cell receptor beta chains from one specimen sequenced in a study of T cell responses to AZD1222 COVID-19 vaccine (dated by TCRdb to about 2021). The time point label of this sample denotes: baseline before first vaccination. The treatment or condition label of this sample denotes: meningococcal conjugate vaccine given as trial control. Library preparation used the immunoSEQ multiplex PCR assay. The source is immuneACCESS, and TCRdb retained only in-frame sequences with V and J called. Part of the clones is not carried over; for the studies checked, unresolved V genes explain less than half of this, and the remainder is unexplained. Counted in this sample were some 120,000 clones; roughly 88% of them appeared once. The leading ten clones occupy about 17% of the sample. The input for sequencing was peripheral blood, taken on day 0 of MenACWY control vaccination. The source is an adult in good health.

This clone showed up just a few times. This chain links TRBV5-1 with TRBJ2-2; 13 bases fit TRBD2. The CDR3 loop spans 16 amino acids. The germline V gene encodes CDR1 SGHRS and CDR2 YFSETQ. V shed 4 bases and J 4 bases; nucleotides not matched to a gene: 4. As DNA, the CDR3 is TGCGCCAGCAGCCAGGGACTAGCGGGAAGCACCGGGGAGCTGTTTTTT. This codes for CASSQGLAGSTGELFF.

The V gene is TRBV5-1, the J gene TRBJ2-5; tentatively, D is TRBD2 (6 bases). The CDR3 sequence is 15 residues long. The germline CDR1 and CDR2 sequences are SGHRS and YFSETQ. V gave up 4 bases and J gave up 5 bases, with 18 bases separating them. This chain's CDR3 is CASSPTLRSGETQYF. The CDR3 nucleotides read TGCGCCAGCAGCCCCACTTTGAGGAGCGGGGAGACCCAGTACTTC. The full variable domain, with the rest looked up from reference TRBV5-1 and TRBJ2-5, is KAGVTQTPRYLIKTRGQQVTLSCSPISGHRSVSWYQQTPGQGLQFLFEYFSETQRNKGNFPGRFSGRQFSNSRSEMNVSTLELGDSALYLCASSPTLRSGETQYFGPGTRLLVL.

The CDR3 reads CASRARSGRADTQYF. The CDR3 DNA sequence: TGTGCCAGCAGGGCCCGTAGCGGGAGGGCAGATACGCAGTATTTT. This chain connects TRBV2 to TRBJ2-3; TRBD2 agrees at 11 bases. Germline V CDR1 and CDR2: SNHLY, FYNNEI. V lost 6 bases to trimming and J lost 4 bases; unmatched junction nucleotides: 6. The CDR3 length is 15 residues.

The chain carries TRBV5-1 and TRBJ2-2; D is undetermined. The V gene lost 1 base and the J gene lost 4 bases, with 8 bases spanning the gap. The CDR3 covers 14 residues. Germline-derived CDR1 and CDR2 are SGHRS and YFSETQ. CDR3 DNA: TGCGCCAGCAGCTTGACTTGGACCACCGGGGAGCTGTTTTTT. Protein: CASSLTWTTGELFF.